The 10 T cell receptor beta chains below all came from one sample that was sequenced in a study of blood T cells in healthy people across ages. Primed by a sample-barcoded 5' primer and a J-beta primer mix, a second PCR proceeded for 7 to 11 cycles. TCRdb called the 5' RACE reads again in MiXCR, with one record for every CDR3 protein. The sample holds about 1.6 million distinct CDR3 sequences, around 36% seen once. The sample comprised blood. All receptors come from a woman aged 30 to 39 in good health.

The chain has TRBV28 and TRBJ2-6; D call uncertain. The CDR3 totals 19 residues. The germline V gene encodes CDR1 MDHEN and CDR2 SYDVKM. V was clipped by 4 bases and J by 0 bases, with 19 bases between them. DNA for the CDR3: TGTGCCAGCAGTTCACTCAGCGTAGGCTCCTACTCTGGGGCCAACGTCCTGACTTTC. Translated: CASSSLSVGSYSGANVLTF.

The table lists this clonotype with a few counts. V usage is TRBV7-2 and J usage is TRBJ2-2, with TRBD2 matching 9 bases. Per the germline V gene, CDR1 is SGHTA and CDR2 is FQGNSA. J was trimmed by 5 bases and V by 5 bases; bases with no gene match: 6. The CDR3 is made up of 15 amino acids. The CDR3 DNA follows: TGTGCCAGCAGCCCCGGACTAGCGCAGACCGGGGAGCTGTTTTTT. It codes for CASSPGLAQTGELFF.

This clonotype was picked up many times. The chain uses TRBV7-2 and TRBJ2-5; D gene ambiguous. Trimming pared 2 bases from V and 5 bases from J, leaving 15 bases between. Germline CDR1 and CDR2: SGHTA and FQGNSA. This CDR3 is built from 15 residues. The CDR3 coding sequence is TGTGCCAGCAGCTTAAGGTACAGAGGTATGGAGACCCAGTACTTC. Translation gives CASSLRYRGMETQYF.

This clonotype was observed a few times. V is TRBV5-1 and J is TRBJ2-7; TRBD1 aligns across 9 bases. Germline CDR1 SGHRS, CDR2 YFSETQ. This CDR3 region has 15 residues. Unmatched junction bases numbered 3, after V lost 0 bases and J lost 2 bases. DNA for the CDR3: TGCGCCAGCAGCTTGGCCGGGGACAGGGCCTACGAGCAGTACTTC. Translating it yields CASSLAGDRAYEQYF.

The table lists this clonotype with a count of one. This chain links TRBV28 with TRBJ2-5; D unclear. Germline CDR1 MDHEN, CDR2 SYDVKM. V lost 3 bases, J lost 11 bases, and 13 bases lay in between. The CDR3 consists of 12 residues. CDR3 in DNA: TGTGCCAGCAGTTTTTTACTCGTGGAGCAGTACTTC. Translated: CASSFLLVEQYF.

The chain employs TRBV20-1 and TRBJ1-5; 7 positions agree with TRBD1. This CDR3 is built from 17 residues. Germline CDR1 reads DFQATT; CDR2 reads SNEGSKA (reference sequence). Trimming took 1 base from V and 4 from J; bases not matched to a gene: 13. DNA of the CDR3: TGCAGTGCTAGAGTCCGGGGCCGCAGGGGGTTAAATCAGCCCCAGCATTTT. It translates to CSARVRGRRGLNQPQHF.

The chain recombines TRBV5-1 with TRBJ2-1, with D uncertain. Trimming removed 4 bases from V and 12 bases from J, with 17 bases in between. The CDR3 is made up of 13 amino acids. In germline, CDR1 is SGHRS, CDR2 YFSETQ. CDR3 residues: CASSTPNSMRQFF. The CDR3 DNA reads as TGCGCCAGCAGCACCCCGAACTCAATGAGGCAGTTCTTC.

The V call is TRBV20-1, the J call TRBJ1-2; D possibly corresponds to TRBD1 (5 bases). V lost 5 bases and J 2 bases, leaving 18 bases between the germline ends. CDR3 length equals 15 residues. The germline V gene encodes CDR1 DFQATT and CDR2 SNEGSKA (reference sequence). The CDR3 DNA sequence: TGCAGTGCTGCGCCCTTCCTTGAGGGGAACTATGGCTACACCTTC. Amino acid sequence: CSAAPFLEGNYGYTF.

The CDR3 DNA reads TGTGCCAGCAGCCAAACTAGTCCCGGGACAGCTCAAGAGACCCAGTACTTC. Its protein is CASSQTSPGTAQETQYF. The V gene is TRBV3-1, the J gene TRBJ2-5; 7 bases align to TRBD1. V was clipped by 2 bases and J by 2 bases; unmatched bases: 11. Germline V lookup: CDR1 LGHDT, CDR2 YNNKEL (reference sequence). CDR3 length: 17 residues.

V is TRBV3-1 and J is TRBJ1-1; D remains ambiguous. The ends were cut back, 1 base at V and 2 bases at J, with 8 bases in the middle. The CDR3 runs to 14 residues. CDR1 is LGHDT, CDR2 YNNKEL, per germline (reference sequence). CDR3 amino acids: CASSQAKLNTEAFF. DNA of the CDR3: TGTGCCAGCAGCCAAGCGAAGCTAAACACTGAAGCTTTCTTT.